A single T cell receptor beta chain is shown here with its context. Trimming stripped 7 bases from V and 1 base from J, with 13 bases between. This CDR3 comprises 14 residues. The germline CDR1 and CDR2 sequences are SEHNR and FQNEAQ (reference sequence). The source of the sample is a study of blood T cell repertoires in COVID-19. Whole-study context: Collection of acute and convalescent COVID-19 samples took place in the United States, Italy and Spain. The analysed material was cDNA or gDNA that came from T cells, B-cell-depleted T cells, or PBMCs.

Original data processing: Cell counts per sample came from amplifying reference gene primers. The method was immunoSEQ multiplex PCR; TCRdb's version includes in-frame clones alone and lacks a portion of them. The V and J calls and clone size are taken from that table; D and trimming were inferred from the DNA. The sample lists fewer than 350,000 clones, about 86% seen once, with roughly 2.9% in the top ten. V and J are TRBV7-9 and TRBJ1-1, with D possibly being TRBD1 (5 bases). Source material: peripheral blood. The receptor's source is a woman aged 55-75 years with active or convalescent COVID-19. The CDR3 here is CASTRPGGNTEAFF. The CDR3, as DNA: TGTGCCAGCACGCGCCCCGGGGGGAACACTGAAGCTTTCTTT.